The 17 T cell receptor beta chains below were found in one sample sequenced in a study of T cell repertoires in cytomegalovirus infection. TCRdb reprocessed the reads with MiXCR, giving one entry per CDR3 protein. The data contain approximately 500,000 distinct CDR3 sequences, about 15% of them singletons. Sequencing used CD8+ T cells from PBMCs. The source is a human donor in good health (CMV status not recorded). Some clones in this sample may be carry-over from other donors' samples.

The CDR3 sequence is CASYGDRRGVAEGANVLTF. CDR3 in DNA: TGTGCCAGCTATGGGGACCGTCGGGGAGTGGCGGAAGGGGCCAACGTCCTGACTTTC. The gene calls are TRBV6-2 or TRBV6-3 and TRBJ2-6; D assignment may be TRBD1 or TRBD2 (5 bases each). The CDR3 spans 19 residues. Trimming pared 8 bases from V and 4 bases from J, leaving 27 bases between. The V gene's germline CDR1 is MNHEY and CDR2 SVGEGT.

Note on this clonotype: A much larger clone differs from this one at a single base, so this may be a read error. The chain uses TRBV7-6 and TRBJ1-1, with a weak D call TRBD1 (6 bases). Germline lookup yields CDR1 SGHVS and CDR2 FNYEAQ. V was cut by 5 bases and J by 4 bases, with 14 bases left in between. This CDR3 is 14 amino acids long. The CDR3 sequence: CASSQQGTTTEAFF. As DNA, the CDR3 is TGTGCCAGCAGCCAACAGGGAACGACCACTGAAGCTTTCTTT.

The table lists this clonotype with many counts. CDR3 bases: TGTGCCAGCAGCGATCCCCGGACAGGGCGAAACTCACCCCTCCACTTT. Protein product: CASSDPRTGRNSPLHF. V usage is TRBV7-9 and J usage is TRBJ1-6; 8 nucleotides match TRBD1. The CDR3 runs to 16 residues. V trimming: 5 bases; J trimming: 10 bases; junction bases outside the gene matches: 13. The germline CDR1 and CDR2 sequences are SEHNR and FQNEAQ (reference sequence).

Many counts were recorded for this clonotype. The chain combines TRBV7-8 with TRBJ1-5, with D hard to call. Trimming removed 5 bases from V and 2 bases from J, with 16 bases in between. Germline CDR1 is SGHVS and CDR2 is FQNEAQ. This CDR3 has 16 amino acids. The CDR3 spells CASSPRGGRGNQPQHF. In DNA, the CDR3 is TGTGCCAGCAGCCCCAGAGGAGGGAGGGGCAATCAGCCCCAGCATTTT.

The V call is TRBV2, the J call TRBJ2-4; D uncertain. The germline gives CDR1 SNHLY, CDR2 FYNNEI. The CDR3 has 11 amino acids. Trimming shortened V by 10 bases and J by 3 bases, and 7 bases separated the two germline ends. CDR3 sequence: CATLSKNIQYF. The DNA for the CDR3 is TGTGCCACCCTGAGCAAAAACATTCAGTACTTC.

About this clonotype: A much larger clone differs from this one at a single base, so this may be a read error. As the CDR3 is not closed by the conserved phenylalanine or tryptophan, this likely results from a read error. This chain connects TRBV27 to TRBJ2-7; 9 nucleotides match TRBD1. Unmatched junction bases numbered 6, after V lost 3 bases and J lost 6 bases. This CDR3 contains 14 residues. CDR1 MNHEY and CDR2 SMNVEV come from the germline V gene (reference sequence). CDR3 residues: CASSLDRGIAEQYL. CDR3 bases: TGTGCCAGCAGTTTGGACAGGGGAATAGCCGAGCAGTACTTA.

V and J are TRBV15 and TRBJ1-1, with TRBD1 as a possible D gene (5 bases). V lost 2 bases and J lost 1, with 8 bases in between. Germline lookup yields CDR1 LNHNV and CDR2 YYDKDF (reference sequence). The length of the CDR3 is 14 residues. The CDR3 bases are TGTGCCACCAGCAGATTAGGGGAGAACACTGAAGCTTTCTTT. It translates to CATSRLGENTEAFF. Filled out from reference TRBV15 and TRBJ1-1, the complete variable domain reads DAMVIQNPRYQVTQFGKPVTLSCSQTLNHNVMYWYQQKSSQAPKLLFHYYDKDFNNEADTPDNFQSRRPNTSFCFLDIRSPGLGDTAMYLCATSRLGENTEAFFGQGTRLTVV.

This clonotype was observed many times. The chain links TRBV10-3 to TRBJ2-1; 9 bases line up with TRBD2. Trimming cost V 3 bases and J 12 bases; bases outside gene matches: 18. Germline V gives CDR1 ENHRY, CDR2 SYGVKD. The CDR3 is 17 amino acids. The CDR3 nucleotides are TGTGCCATCAGTGAAACGGTGGGGCTAGCGGGGTTCGCCGGGCAGTTCTTC. Encoded protein: CAISETVGLAGFAGQFF.

This chain uses TRBV4-1 with TRBJ2-1; a possible D gene is TRBD2 (5 bases). The CDR3 consists of 13 residues. Germline assignment: CDR1 MGHRA and CDR2 YSYEKL. V gave up 3 bases and J gave up 6 bases, with 9 bases separating them. The CDR3 bases are TGCGCCAGCAGCCATCCTCGGGGCAATGAGCAGTTCTTC. As protein: CASSHPRGNEQFF.

Comment on this clonotype: Possible read error: a much larger clone is one base away. This chain uses TRBV12-3 or TRBV12-4 with TRBJ1-5; tentatively, D is TRBD1 (5 bases). Deletions cut 4 bases from V and 11 bases from J, with 24 bases between. The length of the CDR3 is 16 residues. Here the CDR3 DNA reads TGTGCCAGCAGTTCGGCGACAGAAAAGGAATATAAGACCCAGCATTTT. This translates into CASSSATEKEYKTQHF.

This clonotype was seen more than once but under ten times. The chain couples TRBV2 to TRBJ2-3; 7 bases match TRBD2. V lost 6 bases, J lost 4 bases, and 13 bases stayed unmatched. The CDR3 runs 16 residues. CDR1 is SNHLY and CDR2 is FYNNEI in the germline V gene. CDR3: CASRGGAGSRADTQYF. For the CDR3, the DNA is TGTGCCAGCAGGGGAGGGGCGGGGAGTCGGGCAGATACGCAGTATTTT.

This clonotype was picked up many times. The chain recombines TRBV15 with TRBJ1-5, with TRBD1 matching 8 bases. Germline CDR1 reads LNHNV; CDR2 reads YYDKDF (reference sequence). V shed 4 bases, J shed 4 bases, and the junction held 6 bases outside the gene matches. The CDR3 runs to 15 residues. The CDR3 sequence is CATSMSDRENQPQHF. The CDR3 DNA is TGTGCCACCAGCATGTCGGACAGGGAGAATCAGCCCCAGCATTTT. The whole variable domain, remainder taken from reference TRBV15 and TRBJ1-5, is DAMVIQNPRYQVTQFGKPVTLSCSQTLNHNVMYWYQQKSSQAPKLLFHYYDKDFNNEADTPDNFQSRRPNTSFCFLDIRSPGLGDTAMYLCATSMSDRENQPQHFGDGTRLSIL.

This clonotype occurred many times. One junction end disagrees with the germline gene, perhaps due to a read error. The V call is TRBV12-3 or TRBV12-4, the J call TRBJ1-2; D not resolved. The CDR3 sequence is 12 residues long. The CDR3 sequence: CASSLANYGYTF. CDR3 bases: TGTGCCAGCAGCTTAGCTAACTATGGCTACACCTTC.

The V call is TRBV4-1, the J call TRBJ1-5, with unresolved D. CDR3 size: 15 residues. The V end was cut by 2 bases, the J end by 2 bases, with 10 bases between. The germline CDR1 and CDR2 sequences are MGHRA and YSYEKL. The CDR3 nucleotides read TGCGCCAGCAGCCAATCGGCGGTAGGCAATCAGCCCCAGCATTTT. Amino acids: CASSQSAVGNQPQHF.

This clonotype was detected a few times. The chain uses TRBV6-1 and TRBJ2-2, with a possible D match to TRBD1 (6 bases). V was clipped by 6 bases and J by 6 bases, with 23 bases between them. This CDR3 has 17 amino acids. Germline V gene sequence: CDR1 MNHNS, CDR2 SASEGT. DNA of the CDR3: TGTGCCAGCAGGACTCCCTCCTACAGGGTGGGAGCCGGGGAGCTGTTTTTT. Translation: CASRTPSYRVGAGELFF.

This clonotype has a count of ten or more. The chain links TRBV7-9 to TRBJ2-7; 8 nucleotides align to TRBD1. Germline V lookup: CDR1 SEHNR, CDR2 FQNEAQ (reference sequence). This CDR3 spans 14 amino acids. With V trimmed by 4 bases and J by 0 bases, 2 bases remained unmatched. CDR3 region: CASSYDRGSYEQYF. The CDR3 DNA follows: TGTGCCAGCAGCTACGACAGGGGCTCCTACGAGCAGTACTTC.

This clonotype appeared a few times. V usage is TRBV7-6 and J usage is TRBJ2-5; D not certain. The CDR3 has 14 amino acids. Germline values: CDR1 SGHVS, CDR2 FNYEAQ. Trimming took 5 bases from V and 4 from J, leaving 14 bases between them. CDR3 coding DNA: TGTGCCAGCAGCGACGACCGCCGCCCAGAGACCCAGTACTTC. This codes for CASSDDRRPETQYF.